Described below is a single T cell receptor beta chain sequence and its context. This specimen belongs to a study of blood T cell repertoires in COVID-19. V lost 4 bases, J lost 6 bases, and 9 bases stayed unmatched. The CDR3 runs 14 residues. Germline V CDR1 and CDR2: SNHLY, FYNNEI. Sequencing was performed with immunoSEQ multiplex PCR; in TCRdb, only in-frame clones are kept and a portion is missing. The data contain tens of thousands of clones, approximately 86% of them singletons. The chain links TRBV2 to TRBJ2-7; TRBD2 matches at 7 bases. This TCR came from a woman in her sixties or seventies with acute or convalescent COVID-19. The source material was peripheral blood. CDR3 in DNA: TGTGCCAGCAGTGCGAGCGGGATCGGGCTCGAGCAGTACTTC. It encodes CASSASGIGLEQYF.